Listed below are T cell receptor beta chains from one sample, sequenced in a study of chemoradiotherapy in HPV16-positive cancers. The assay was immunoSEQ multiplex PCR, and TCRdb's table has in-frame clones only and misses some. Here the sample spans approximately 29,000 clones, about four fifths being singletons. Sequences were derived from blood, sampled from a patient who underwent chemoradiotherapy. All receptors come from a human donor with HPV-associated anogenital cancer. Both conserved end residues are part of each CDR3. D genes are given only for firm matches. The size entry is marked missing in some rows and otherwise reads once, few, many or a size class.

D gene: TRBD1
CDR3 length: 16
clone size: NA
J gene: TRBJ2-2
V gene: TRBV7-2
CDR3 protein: CASSSGTALNTGELFF
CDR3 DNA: TGTGCCAGCAGCTCCGGGACAGCCTTAAACACCGGGGAGCTGTTTTTT

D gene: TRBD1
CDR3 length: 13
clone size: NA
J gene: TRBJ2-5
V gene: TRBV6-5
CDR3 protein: CASRQTGLETQYF
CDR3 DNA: TGTGCCAGCAGGCAGACAGGGCTAGAGACCCAGTACTTC

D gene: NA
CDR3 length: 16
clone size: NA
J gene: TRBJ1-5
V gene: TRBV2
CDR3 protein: CASSEDRAYSNQPQHF
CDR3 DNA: TGTGCCAGCAGTGAAGACAGGGCTTATAGCAATCAGCCCCAGCATTTT

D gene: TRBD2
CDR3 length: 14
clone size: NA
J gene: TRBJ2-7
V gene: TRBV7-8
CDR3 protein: CASSLERGNYEQYF
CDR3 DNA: TGTGCCAGCAGCTTAGAGCGGGGGAACTACGAGCAGTACTTC

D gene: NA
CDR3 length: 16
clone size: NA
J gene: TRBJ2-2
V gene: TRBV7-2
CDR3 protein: CASSLVSGGSPGELFF
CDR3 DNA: TGTGCCAGCAGCCTGGTCTCCGGGGGCTCCCCCGGGGAGCTGTTTTTT

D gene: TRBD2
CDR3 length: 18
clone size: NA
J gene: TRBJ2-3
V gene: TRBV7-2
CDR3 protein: CASSLGSIAGGPTDTQYF
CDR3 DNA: TGTGCCAGCAGCTTAGGCTCCATCGCGGGGGGCCCTACAGATACGCAGTATTTT

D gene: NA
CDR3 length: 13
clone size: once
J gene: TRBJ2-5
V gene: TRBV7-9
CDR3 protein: CASSLKGEETQYF
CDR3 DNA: TGTGCCAGCAGCTTAAAAGGGGAAGAGACCCAGTACTTC

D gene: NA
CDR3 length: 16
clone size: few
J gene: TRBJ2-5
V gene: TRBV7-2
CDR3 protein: CASSLGGERQQETQYF
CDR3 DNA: TGTGCCAGCAGCTTAGGAGGGGAGCGCCAACAAGAGACCCAGTACTTC

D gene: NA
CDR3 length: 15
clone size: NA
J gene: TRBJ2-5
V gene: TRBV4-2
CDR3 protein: CASSQGEDAEETQYF
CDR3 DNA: TGTGCCAGCAGCCAAGGTGAGGACGCCGAAGAGACCCAGTACTTC

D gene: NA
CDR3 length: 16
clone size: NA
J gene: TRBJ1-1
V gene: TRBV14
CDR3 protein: CASSLRGGARNTEAFF
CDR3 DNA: TGTGCCAGCAGCCTCCGGGGGGGCGCCCGTAACACTGAAGCTTTCTTT

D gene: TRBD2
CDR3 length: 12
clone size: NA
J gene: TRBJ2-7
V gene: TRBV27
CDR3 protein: CASSRSGNEQYF
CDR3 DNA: TGTGCCAGCAGTCGAAGCGGGAACGAGCAGTACTTC

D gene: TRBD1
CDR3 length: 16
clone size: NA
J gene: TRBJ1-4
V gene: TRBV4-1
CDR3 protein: CASSQDGGQAYEKLFF
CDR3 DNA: TGCGCCAGCAGCCAAGATGGCGGACAGGCCTATGAAAAACTGTTTTTT

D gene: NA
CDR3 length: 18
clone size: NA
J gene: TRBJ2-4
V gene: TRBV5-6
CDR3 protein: CASSWETGAALAKNIQYF
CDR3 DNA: TGTGCCAGCAGCTGGGAGACAGGTGCCGCCCTAGCCAAAAACATTCAGTACTTC

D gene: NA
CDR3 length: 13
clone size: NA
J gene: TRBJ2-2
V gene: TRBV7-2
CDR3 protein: CASSPRSTGELFF
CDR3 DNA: TGTGCCAGCAGCCCCCGGAGTACCGGGGAGCTGTTTTTT

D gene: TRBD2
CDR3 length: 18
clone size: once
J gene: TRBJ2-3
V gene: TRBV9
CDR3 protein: CASSHPLTGRGGIDTQYF
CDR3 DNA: TGTGCCAGCAGCCACCCACTAACTGGGCGGGGGGGCATAGATACGCAGTATTTT

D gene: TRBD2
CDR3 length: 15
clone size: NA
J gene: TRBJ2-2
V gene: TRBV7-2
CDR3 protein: CASVVSGGAAGELFF
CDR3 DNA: TGTGCCAGCGTAGTCAGCGGGGGGGCCGCCGGGGAGCTGTTTTTT

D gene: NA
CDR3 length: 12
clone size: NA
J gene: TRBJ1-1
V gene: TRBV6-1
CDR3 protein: CASGRLNTEAFF
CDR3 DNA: TGTGCCAGCGGCCGATTGAACACTGAAGCTTTCTTT

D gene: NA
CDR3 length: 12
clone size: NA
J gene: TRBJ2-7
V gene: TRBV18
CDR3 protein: CASSTSTGEQYF
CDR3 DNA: TGTGCCAGCTCAACCTCTACGGGCGAGCAGTACTTC

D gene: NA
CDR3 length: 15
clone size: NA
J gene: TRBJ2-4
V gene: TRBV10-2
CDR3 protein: CASSEPDLAKNIQYF
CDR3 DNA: TGCGCCAGCAGTGAGCCGGACCTAGCCAAAAACATTCAGTACTTC

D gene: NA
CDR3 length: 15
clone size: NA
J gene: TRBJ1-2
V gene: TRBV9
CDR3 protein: CASSVEEDVSYGYTF
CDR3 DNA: TGTGCCAGCAGCGTAGAGGAGGATGTCAGCTATGGCTACACCTTC

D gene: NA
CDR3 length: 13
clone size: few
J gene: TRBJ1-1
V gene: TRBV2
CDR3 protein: CASTRGVNTEAFF
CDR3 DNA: TGTGCCAGCACCAGAGGGGTGAACACTGAAGCTTTCTTT

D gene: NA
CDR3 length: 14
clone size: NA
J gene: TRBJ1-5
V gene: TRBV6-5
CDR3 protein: CAISESSGPQPQHF
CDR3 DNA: TGTGCCATCAGTGAGTCGTCAGGTCCTCAGCCCCAGCATTTT

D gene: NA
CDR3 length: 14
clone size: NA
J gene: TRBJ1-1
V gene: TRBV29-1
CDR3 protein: CSVEEGMQGTEAFF
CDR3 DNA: TGCAGCGTTGAAGAGGGGATGCAGGGGACTGAAGCTTTCTTT

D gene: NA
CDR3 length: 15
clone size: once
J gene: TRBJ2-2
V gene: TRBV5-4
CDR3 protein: CASSLGRKNTGELFF
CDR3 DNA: TGTGCCAGCAGCTTGGGACGGAAGAACACCGGGGAGCTGTTTTTT

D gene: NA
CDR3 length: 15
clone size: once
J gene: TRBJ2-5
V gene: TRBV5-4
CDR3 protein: CASSHTLAWQETQYF
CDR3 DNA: TGTGCCAGCAGCCACACCCTAGCGTGGCAAGAGACCCAGTACTTC

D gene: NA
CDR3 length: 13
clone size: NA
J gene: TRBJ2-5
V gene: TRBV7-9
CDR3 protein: CASSYNGGETQYF
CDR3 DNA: TGTGCCAGCAGCTACAATGGGGGGGAGACCCAGTACTTC

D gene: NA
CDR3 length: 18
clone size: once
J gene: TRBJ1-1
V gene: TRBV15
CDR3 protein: CATRSLVNRVRSERQAFF
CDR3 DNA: TGTGCCACCAGGTCCTTGGTCAACAGGGTTCGTTCAGAACGACAAGCTTTCTTT

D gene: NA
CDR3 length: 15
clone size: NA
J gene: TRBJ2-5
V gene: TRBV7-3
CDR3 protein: CASSLSGRGTETQYF
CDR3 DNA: TGTGCCAGCAGCTTAAGCGGCAGGGGCACAGAGACCCAGTACTTC

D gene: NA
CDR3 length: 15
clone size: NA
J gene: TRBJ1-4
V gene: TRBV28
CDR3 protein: CASSFRGRNTEKLFF
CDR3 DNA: TGTGCCAGCAGTTTTCGGGGGCGCAATACAGAAAAACTGTTTTTT

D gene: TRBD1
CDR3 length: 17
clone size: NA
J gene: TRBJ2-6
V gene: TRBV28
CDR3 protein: CASSLRTGNSGANVLTF
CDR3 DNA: TGTGCCAGCAGTTTGAGGACAGGGAACTCTGGGGCCAACGTCCTGACTTTC

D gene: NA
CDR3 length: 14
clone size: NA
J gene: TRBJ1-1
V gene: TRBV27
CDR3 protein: CASSLKPPGGMVFF
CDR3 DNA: TGTGCCAGCAGTCTTAAGCCACCGGGAGGTATGGTTTTCTTT

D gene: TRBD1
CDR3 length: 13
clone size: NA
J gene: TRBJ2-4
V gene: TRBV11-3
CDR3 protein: CASSLGTENIQYF
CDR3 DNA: TGTGCCAGCAGCTTGGGGACAGAAAACATTCAGTACTTC

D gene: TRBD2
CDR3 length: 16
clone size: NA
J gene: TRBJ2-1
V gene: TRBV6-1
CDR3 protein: CASSEQWRGFNNEQFF
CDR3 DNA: TGTGCCAGCAGTGAACAGTGGCGGGGGTTTAACAATGAGCAGTTCTTC

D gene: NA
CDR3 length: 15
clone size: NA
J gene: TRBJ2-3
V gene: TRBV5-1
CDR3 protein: CASRPRQGSGDTQYF
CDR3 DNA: TGCGCCAGCCGCCCCCGGCAGGGAAGTGGAGATACGCAGTATTTT

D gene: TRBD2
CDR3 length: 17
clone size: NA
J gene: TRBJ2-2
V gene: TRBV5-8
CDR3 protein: CASSFSGGAGGTGELFF
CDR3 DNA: TGTGCCAGCAGCTTCAGCGGGGGGGCCGGTGGGACCGGGGAGCTGTTTTTT

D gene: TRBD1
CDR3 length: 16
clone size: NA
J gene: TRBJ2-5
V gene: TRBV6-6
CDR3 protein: CASSNTGGGSRETQYF
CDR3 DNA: TGTGCCAGCAGTAACACAGGGGGCGGGAGTAGGGAGACCCAGTACTTC

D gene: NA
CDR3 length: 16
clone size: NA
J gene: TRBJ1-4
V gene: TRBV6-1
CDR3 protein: CASSVEGVRTNEKLFF
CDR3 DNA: TGTGCCAGCAGTGTTGAAGGGGTTAGGACTAATGAAAAACTGTTTTTT

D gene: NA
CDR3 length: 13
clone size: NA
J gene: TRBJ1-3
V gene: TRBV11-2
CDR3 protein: CASSVDSGNTIYF
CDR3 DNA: TGTGCCAGCAGCGTCGATTCTGGAAACACCATATATTTT

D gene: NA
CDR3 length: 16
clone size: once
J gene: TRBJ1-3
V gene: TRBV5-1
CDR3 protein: CASSFNELISGNTIYF
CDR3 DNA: TGCGCCAGCAGCTTTAACGAGCTCATCTCTGGAAACACCATATATTTT

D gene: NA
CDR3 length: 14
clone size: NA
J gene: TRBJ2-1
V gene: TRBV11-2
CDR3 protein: CASRPAGSYNEQFF
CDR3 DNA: TGTGCCAGCAGACCCGCAGGGTCCTACAATGAGCAGTTCTTC

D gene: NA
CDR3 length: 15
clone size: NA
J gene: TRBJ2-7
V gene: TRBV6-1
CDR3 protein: CASSDLRTASYEQYF
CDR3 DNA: TGTGCCAGCAGTGACCTTAGGACGGCCTCCTACGAGCAGTACTTC

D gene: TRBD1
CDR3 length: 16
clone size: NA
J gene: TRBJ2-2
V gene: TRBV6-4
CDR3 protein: CASSNGNRGQAGELFF
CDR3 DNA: TGTGCCAGCAGTAATGGAAACAGGGGGCAGGCCGGGGAGCTGTTTTTT

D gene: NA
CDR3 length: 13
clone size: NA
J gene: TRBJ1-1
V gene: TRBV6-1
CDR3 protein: CATWTALNTEAFF
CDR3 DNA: TGTGCCACTTGGACAGCCCTGAACACTGAAGCTTTCTTT

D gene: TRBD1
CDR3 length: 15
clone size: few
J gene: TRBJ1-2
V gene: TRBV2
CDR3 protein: CASRGGTGEGYGYTF
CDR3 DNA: TGTGCCAGCAGAGGCGGGACAGGTGAAGGGTATGGCTACACCTTC

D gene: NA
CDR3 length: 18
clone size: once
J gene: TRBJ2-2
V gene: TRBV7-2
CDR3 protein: CASSQDGGASEDTGELFF
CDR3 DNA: TGTGCCAGCAGCCAAGATGGCGGGGCTAGCGAAGACACCGGGGAGCTGTTTTTT

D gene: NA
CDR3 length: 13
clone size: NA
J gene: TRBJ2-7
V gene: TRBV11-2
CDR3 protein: CASSVPGLREQYF
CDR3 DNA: TGTGCCAGCAGCGTACCGGGACTGAGGGAGCAGTACTTC

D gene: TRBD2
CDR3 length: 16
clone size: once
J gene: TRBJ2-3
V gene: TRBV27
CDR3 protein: CASRGLALGSPDTQYF
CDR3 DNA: TGTGCCAGCAGAGGACTAGCCTTAGGCTCACCAGATACGCAGTATTTT